The rows below give T cell receptor beta chains drawn from one sample of a study of blood T cell repertoires in COVID-19. Assay: immunoSEQ multiplex PCR; the TCRdb copy retains only in-frame clones and omits some. The sample contains 87,000 or so clones, around 87% of which appear only once. Material: peripheral blood. The receptors come from a human donor with acute or convalescent COVID-19. The donor label of this sample is uncertain. Each CDR3 is given with its conserved first and last residue. Size is omitted from some rows. Given values are once, few, many or a class for expanded clones.

- TRBV5-1 16 CASSASGTGGQETQYF
- TRBV7-2 13 CASSSPLRYEQYF
- TRBV4-3 14 CASSPTGANYGYTF
- TRBV3-1/TRBV3-2 17 CASSQNPLGRFVYEQYF
- TRBV2 13 CASRSDFNYGYTF
- TRBV14 13 CASSQGQNTEAFF
- TRBV30 16 CAWSAVAGKVVGEQFF
once TRBV7-9 12 CASSPPVGELFF
- TRBV6-4 12 CASSPGYNEQFF
- TRBV27 17 CASSNRQGVVGHYGYTF
few TRBV15 13 CATRTRRDYGYTF
once TRBV28 13 CASGFDRTEKLFF
- TRBV7-9 15 CASSSSGTGTHEQYF
few TRBV6-6 12 CASRTGDSPLHF
- TRBV5-8 15 CASSPTGKQGEKLFF
once TRBV30 15 CAWSVRSPASEKLFF
- TRBV7-3 16 CASSRGGTGSTDTQYF
- TRBV3-1/TRBV3-2 16 CASSPVEEWGPNEQFF
once TRBV6-1 13 CASSDRGIDEQYF
- TRBV6-5 16 CASSYGGGIVADTQYF
- TRBV6-5 15 CASGARSHSNQPQHF
- TRBV5-1 14 CASSKTGAHEPQHF
- TRBV7-8 15 CASGPATGNTGELFF
- TRBV6-1 16 CASSEQRGKGYNEQFF
- TRBV4-2 16 CASSHAGTRSTDTQYF
- TRBV30 15 CAWSGKGLAGYEQYF
- TRBV9 13 CASSVIPKETQYF
- TRBV6-5 15 CASVSFGTKNTEAFF
- TRBV19 13 CASSRQGRTEAFF
- TRBV11-3 12 CASSLGSSPLHF
- TRBV2 13 CASTLDRNNEQFF
once TRBV4-2 15 CASSPGQGLNEKLFF
- TRBV7-2 14 CASSLRRTGETQYF
- TRBV23-1 11 CATPTGSEQFF
- TRBV28 14 CASTYGGGINEQFF
- TRBV28 15 CASSLKAGGTDTQYF
- TRBV6-5 10 CASWGDEQYF
- TRBV6-5 11 CATVNTGELFF
- TRBV7-9 16 CASSLVAGGAYNEQFF
- TRBV9 15 CASSILAGGYNEQFF
- TRBV5-1 17 CASSLGTGARMNTEAFF
- TRBV4-2 18 CASSQGQPGQGAKHEQYF
- TRBV5-1 15 CASSLPGGSTDTQYF
- TRBV5-1 13 CASSKGEGYGYTF
few TRBV7-3 13 CASSQGGVNEQFF
- TRBV6-5 14 CASRPPGRGPRAFF
- TRBV2 15 CASGGTSKYTGELFF
- TRBV4-1 15 CASSQGGLAQETQYF
few TRBV27 13 CASSLTVSYEQYF
once TRBV7-2 12 CASSSLPHEQFF